This TCR beta chain was sequenced for a study of beta chain features in type 1 diabetes. Study outcomes and limitations: Within the patient group, naive, central memory and Treg TCRB repertoires appeared more similar to each other than within healthy donors. Shortening of TCRB CDR3s, moderate but significant, appeared in all four CD4+ subsets of Type 1 diabetes patients.

Each of the CD4+ naive, central memory, regulatory and stem cell-like memory populations was sorted via CD45RO/CCR7/CD25/CD127/CD95/CD27. Points on this clone: Antigen unknown.

J lost 2 bases, V lost 5 bases, and 12 bases had no gene match. Germline V gene lookup returns CDR1 SGHAT and CDR2 FQNNGV. This CDR3 spans 18 amino acids. Reverse transcription of all isolated RNA meant that expressed TCRB transcripts were sequenced. Produced via immunoSEQ multiplex PCR; TCRdb's table is partial and in-frame only. The profile shows under 25,000 clones, less than 75% of them singletons. The sequence was obtained from a man aged 18 to 30 with type 1 diabetes. The sequenced sample consisted of stem cell memory CD4+ T cells from blood. V and J are TRBV11-2 and TRBJ2-3; 11 bases agree with TRBD2. The chain's CDR3 is CASSLHSTSGVNTDTQYF. The CDR3 DNA is TGTGCCAGCAGCCTCCACTCGACTAGCGGGGTCAACACAGATACGCAGTATTTT. Full variable domain (outside the CDR3, taken from reference TRBV11-2 and TRBJ2-3): EAGVAQSPRYKIIEKRQSVAFWCNPISGHATLYWYQQILGQGPKLLIQFQNNGVVDDSQLPKDRFSAERLKGVDSTLKIQPAKLEDSAVYLCASSLHSTSGVNTDTQYFGPGTRLTVL.